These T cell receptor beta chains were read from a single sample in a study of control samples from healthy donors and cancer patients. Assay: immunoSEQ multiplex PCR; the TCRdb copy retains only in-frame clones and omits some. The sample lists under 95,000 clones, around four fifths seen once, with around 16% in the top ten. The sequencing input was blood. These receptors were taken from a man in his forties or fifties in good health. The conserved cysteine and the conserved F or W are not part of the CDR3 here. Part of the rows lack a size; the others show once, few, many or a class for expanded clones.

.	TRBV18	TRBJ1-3	ASSPVGSSSGNTIY
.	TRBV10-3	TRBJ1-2	AISPDSLSGGYT
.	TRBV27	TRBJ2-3	ASSQNPGSLVDTQY
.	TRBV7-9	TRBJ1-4	ASSLVEGADEKLF
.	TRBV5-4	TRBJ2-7	ASSLDGVGEQY
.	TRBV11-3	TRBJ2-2	ASSPPVGELF
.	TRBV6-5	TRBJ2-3	ASSYKGADTQY
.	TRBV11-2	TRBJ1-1	ASSLDSMNTEAF
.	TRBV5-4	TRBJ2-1	ASSSQASSYNEQF
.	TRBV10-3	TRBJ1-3	AISAPDRGSGNTIY
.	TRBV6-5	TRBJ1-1	ASTSTGETEAF
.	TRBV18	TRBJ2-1	ASSLGLAGGQGNEQF
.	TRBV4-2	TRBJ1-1	ASSQVGQLDTEAF
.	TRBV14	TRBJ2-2	ASSQGGPGELF
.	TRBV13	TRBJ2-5	ASSLGRGGGETQY
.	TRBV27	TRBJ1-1	ASIPLGQGNTEAF
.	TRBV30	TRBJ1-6	AWIQNNLGSPLH
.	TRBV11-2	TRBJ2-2	ASSPSGGVGELF
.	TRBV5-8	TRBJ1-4	ASSAGQSILNEKLF
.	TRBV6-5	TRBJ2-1	ASSYLRTNEQF
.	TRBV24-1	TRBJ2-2	ATRGESTGELF
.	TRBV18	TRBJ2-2	ASSPFPTGELF
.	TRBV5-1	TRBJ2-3	ASSTGQGASWTDTQY
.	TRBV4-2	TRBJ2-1	ASSQSSGDWDEQF
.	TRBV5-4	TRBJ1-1	ASSSGTVPDQAF
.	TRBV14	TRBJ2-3	ASSQDLEKY
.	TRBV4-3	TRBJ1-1	ASSHQRNSAEAF
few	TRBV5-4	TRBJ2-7	ASSYLSESGEQY
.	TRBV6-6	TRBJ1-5	ASSYPGDNQPQH
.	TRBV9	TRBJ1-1	ASSVGSGNTEAF
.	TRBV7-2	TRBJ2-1	ASSLYRDPNEQF
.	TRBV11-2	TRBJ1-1	ASSPWTGGPGTEAF